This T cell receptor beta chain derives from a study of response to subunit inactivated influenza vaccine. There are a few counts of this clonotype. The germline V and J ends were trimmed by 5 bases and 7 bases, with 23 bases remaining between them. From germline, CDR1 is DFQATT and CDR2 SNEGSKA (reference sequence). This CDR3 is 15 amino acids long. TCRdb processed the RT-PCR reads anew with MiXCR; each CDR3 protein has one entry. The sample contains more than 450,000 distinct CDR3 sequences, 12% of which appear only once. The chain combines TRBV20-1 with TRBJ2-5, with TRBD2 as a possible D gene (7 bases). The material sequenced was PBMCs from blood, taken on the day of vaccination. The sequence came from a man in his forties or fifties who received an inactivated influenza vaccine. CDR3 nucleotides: TGCAGTGCTGGAACCCTAGGGGGGGTCTTGGGGACCCAGTACTTC. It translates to CSAGTLGGVLGTQYF.